The subject of this entry is one TCR beta chain. The antigen this receptor binds is unknown. No clone much larger than this one lies a single base away; base qualities are absent. The library was generated by the immunoSEQ multiplex PCR assay. Held by TCRdb, this immuneACCESS table contains in-frame sequences only and omits some clones. Under half of the omission traces to an unresolved V gene where checked; the cause of the rest is unknown. This sample holds about 15,000 clones; roughly 89% were observed only once. The ten biggest clones cover 10% to 15% of the sample. This record comes from a study of technical replicates of blood from a few donors (dated by TCRdb to the late 2010s). The germline V gene encodes CDR1 GTSNPN and CDR2 SVGIG (reference sequence). Deletion took 0 bases off V and 3 bases off J, with a span of 6 bases between the germline ends. The CDR3 measures 13 amino acids from cysteine to phenylalanine. Solely the CDR3 DNA is kept, with 39 bases framed from the first base.

The chain uses TRBV30 and TRBJ2-1, with the D gene too uncertain to name. The origin of this receptor is a human donor in good health. The sample comprised PBMCs. The encoded CDR3 is CAWSVDNYNEQFF. DNA sequence: TGTGCCTGGAGTGTAGACAACTACAATGAGCAGTTCTTC.